Listed below are T cell receptor beta chains from one sample, sequenced in a study of long-term antiretroviral therapy in people with HIV. Data came from immunoSEQ multiplex PCR; TCRdb stores just in-frame clones and leaves some out. The sample lists roughly 20,000 clones, 78% seen once, with 6.5% to 10% in the top ten. The sample was unsorted PBMCs, taken at the start of antiretroviral therapy, before treatment. These receptors all come from a woman in her thirties or forties with HIV. Each CDR3 is given with its conserved first and last residue. D genes are given only for firm matches. Size values are once, few and many counts, or a class for expanded clones, and some rows have none.

j_gene: TRBJ2-7; len: 15; abundance: -; v_gene: TRBV27; d_gene: -; CDR3nt: TGTGCCAGCAGTTATGAGTATCTGAGCTCCTACGAGCAGTACTTC; CDR3aa: CASSYEYLSSYEQYF
j_gene: TRBJ1-6; len: 18; abundance: few; v_gene: TRBV4-3; d_gene: -; CDR3nt: TGCGCCAGCAGCCATAGGTTGTCCGACCGAGACTATAATTCACCCCTCCACTTT; CDR3aa: CASSHRLSDRDYNSPLHF
j_gene: TRBJ1-6; len: 15; abundance: few; v_gene: TRBV19; d_gene: -; CDR3nt: TGTGCCAGTAGTTCCCCGGAGGGGTATAATTCACCCCTCCACTTT; CDR3aa: CASSSPEGYNSPLHF
j_gene: TRBJ1-5; len: 14; abundance: -; v_gene: TRBV25-1; d_gene: -; CDR3nt: TGTGCCAGCAGTGATCTGGAGGGCAATCAGCCCCAGCATTTT; CDR3aa: CASSDLEGNQPQHF
j_gene: TRBJ2-1; len: 15; abundance: -; v_gene: TRBV19; d_gene: -; CDR3nt: TGTGCCAGTAGCCATGGGGGGGCAGCCTACAATGAGCAGTTCTTC; CDR3aa: CASSHGGAAYNEQFF
j_gene: TRBJ1-6; len: 15; abundance: once; v_gene: TRBV5-1; d_gene: TRBD1; CDR3nt: TGCGCCAGCAGCGTCGGGACAGGACTAAATTCACCCCTCCACTTT; CDR3aa: CASSVGTGLNSPLHF
j_gene: TRBJ2-7; len: 11; abundance: -; v_gene: TRBV7-5; d_gene: -; CDR3nt: TGTGTCAGAAGCTCGCAATACGAGCAGTACTTC; CDR3aa: CVRSSQYEQYF
j_gene: TRBJ2-3; len: 14; abundance: -; v_gene: TRBV6-5; d_gene: TRBD2; CDR3nt: TGTGCCAGCAGTTGGGACTACCGCACAGATACGCAGTATTTT; CDR3aa: CASSWDYRTDTQYF
j_gene: TRBJ1-4; len: 15; abundance: -; v_gene: TRBV28; d_gene: TRBD1; CDR3nt: TGTGCCAGCAGGGTCCCCTCAGGGGGCGTCGAAAAACTGTTTTTT; CDR3aa: CASRVPSGGVEKLFF
j_gene: TRBJ1-5; len: 17; abundance: once; v_gene: TRBV19; d_gene: TRBD1; CDR3nt: TGTGCCAGTAGTATACAAGGGGGGACAGGGGGCGTTCAGCCCCAGCATTTT; CDR3aa: CASSIQGGTGGVQPQHF
j_gene: TRBJ1-1; len: 14; abundance: -; v_gene: TRBV7-2; d_gene: -; CDR3nt: TGTGCCAGCAGCTCGCTTTTCATGAACACTGAAGCTTTCTTT; CDR3aa: CASSSLFMNTEAFF
j_gene: TRBJ2-2; len: 16; abundance: -; v_gene: TRBV28; d_gene: -; CDR3nt: TGTGCCAGCAGTTTATCAGGGCTCGCGAACACCGGGGAGCTGTTTTTT; CDR3aa: CASSLSGLANTGELFF
j_gene: TRBJ1-1; len: 18; abundance: once; v_gene: TRBV18; d_gene: TRBD1; CDR3nt: TGTGCCAGCTCACCAGAGGACGGCAGGGGGCAGGGGAACACTGAAGCTTTCTTT; CDR3aa: CASSPEDGRGQGNTEAFF
j_gene: TRBJ1-1; len: 13; abundance: -; v_gene: TRBV5-4; d_gene: TRBD1; CDR3nt: TGTGCCAGCAGCTCGACAGGGGTCACTGAAGCTTTCTTT; CDR3aa: CASSSTGVTEAFF
j_gene: TRBJ1-1; len: 14; abundance: -; v_gene: TRBV6-5; d_gene: -; CDR3nt: TGTGCCAGCAGTGCGAGGGGAGGAGGGGTTCGAGCTTTCTTT; CDR3aa: CASSARGGGVRAFF
j_gene: TRBJ1-6; len: 16; abundance: -; v_gene: TRBV28; d_gene: -; CDR3nt: TGTGCCAGCAGCTCTCCGAGGGACGGTGAGGATTCACCCCTCCACTTT; CDR3aa: CASSSPRDGEDSPLHF
j_gene: TRBJ2-5; len: 13; abundance: -; v_gene: TRBV28; d_gene: TRBD2; CDR3nt: TGTGCCAGCAGTTTCGGCGGGGGGGAGACCCAGTACTTC; CDR3aa: CASSFGGGETQYF
j_gene: TRBJ2-1; len: 13; abundance: -; v_gene: TRBV11-3; d_gene: -; CDR3nt: TGTGCCAGCAGCCAGGGCTCCTACAATGAGCAGTTCTTC; CDR3aa: CASSQGSYNEQFF
j_gene: TRBJ2-5; len: 16; abundance: -; v_gene: TRBV5-1; d_gene: TRBD2; CDR3nt: TGCGCCAGCAGCTTGGCTAGCGGGGGGGCCGAAGAGACCCAGTACTTC; CDR3aa: CASSLASGGAEETQYF
j_gene: TRBJ1-1; len: 13; abundance: -; v_gene: TRBV5-1; d_gene: -; CDR3nt: TGCGCCAGCAGCTTGGAGGCTGGCGGAGAAGCTTTCTTT; CDR3aa: CASSLEAGGEAFF
j_gene: TRBJ1-1; len: 15; abundance: -; v_gene: TRBV9; d_gene: -; CDR3nt: TGTGCCAGCAGTGCCCAGGGTGTGGGGAACACTGAAGCTTTCTTT; CDR3aa: CASSAQGVGNTEAFF
j_gene: TRBJ2-1; len: 16; abundance: -; v_gene: TRBV5-1; d_gene: TRBD1; CDR3nt: TGCGCCAGCAGCTGGACCCCGGGACAGGGTGGCAATGAGCAGTTCTTC; CDR3aa: CASSWTPGQGGNEQFF
j_gene: TRBJ1-1; len: 13; abundance: -; v_gene: TRBV2; d_gene: -; CDR3nt: TGTGCCAGCCCCGCGACGGCGGCCACTGAAGCTTTCTTT; CDR3aa: CASPATAATEAFF
j_gene: TRBJ1-2; len: 15; abundance: -; v_gene: TRBV5-1; d_gene: TRBD1; CDR3nt: TGCGCCAGCAGCCCGGGACAGGGGGCCGTCTATGGCTACACCTTC; CDR3aa: CASSPGQGAVYGYTF
j_gene: TRBJ1-5; len: 14; abundance: once; v_gene: TRBV11-2; d_gene: -; CDR3nt: TGTGCCAGCAGCTATACAGCTAACAATCAGCCCCAGCATTTT; CDR3aa: CASSYTANNQPQHF
j_gene: TRBJ1-4; len: 15; abundance: -; v_gene: TRBV5-1; d_gene: -; CDR3nt: TGCGCCAGCAGCTTTACCCGTGGGATGAATGAAAAACTGTTTTTT; CDR3aa: CASSFTRGMNEKLFF
j_gene: TRBJ1-2; len: 15; abundance: -; v_gene: TRBV7-9; d_gene: TRBD1; CDR3nt: TGTGCCAGCAGCTTAGGAGGGGGCAGGGGCTATGGCTACACCTTC; CDR3aa: CASSLGGGRGYGYTF
j_gene: TRBJ2-7; len: 15; abundance: -; v_gene: TRBV7-9; d_gene: TRBD1; CDR3nt: TGTGCCAGCAGCCCTAGGGGACAGGGGGCTTGGGAGCAGTACTTC; CDR3aa: CASSPRGQGAWEQYF
j_gene: TRBJ2-1; len: 15; abundance: -; v_gene: TRBV9; d_gene: -; CDR3nt: TGTGCCAGCAGCGTAAAGACCAGCTCCTACAATGAGCAGTTCTTC; CDR3aa: CASSVKTSSYNEQFF
j_gene: TRBJ1-6; len: 15; abundance: -; v_gene: TRBV28; d_gene: -; CDR3nt: TGTGCCAGCAGTTCGACTGGACTGCTAATAATAACCCTCCACTTT; CDR3aa: CASSSTGLLIITLHF